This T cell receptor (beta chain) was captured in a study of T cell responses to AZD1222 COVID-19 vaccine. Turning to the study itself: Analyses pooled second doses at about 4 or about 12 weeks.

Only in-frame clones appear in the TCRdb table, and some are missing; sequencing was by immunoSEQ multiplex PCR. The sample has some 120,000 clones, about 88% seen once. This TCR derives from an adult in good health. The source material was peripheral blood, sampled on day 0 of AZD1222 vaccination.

The CDR3 is CSVEVVNTQYF. CDR3 DNA sequence: TGCAGCGTTGAAGTAGTGAATACGCAGTATTTT. V gene TRBV29-1 combines with J gene TRBJ2-3; D not certain. The germline V and J ends were trimmed by 1 base and 7 bases, with 6 bases remaining between them. The CDR3 runs to 11 residues. Germline assignment: CDR1 SQVTM and CDR2 ANQGSEA.